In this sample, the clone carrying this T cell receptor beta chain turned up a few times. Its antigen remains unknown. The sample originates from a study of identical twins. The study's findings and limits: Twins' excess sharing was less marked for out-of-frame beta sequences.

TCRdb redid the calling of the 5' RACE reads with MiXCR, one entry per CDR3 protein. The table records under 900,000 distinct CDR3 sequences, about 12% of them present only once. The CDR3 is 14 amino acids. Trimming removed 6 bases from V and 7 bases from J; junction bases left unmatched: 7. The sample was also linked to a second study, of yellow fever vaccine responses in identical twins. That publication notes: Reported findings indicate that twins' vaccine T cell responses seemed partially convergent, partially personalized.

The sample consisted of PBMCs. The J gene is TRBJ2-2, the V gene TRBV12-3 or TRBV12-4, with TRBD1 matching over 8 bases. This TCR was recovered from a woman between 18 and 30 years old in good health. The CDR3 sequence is CASSPQGAGGELFF. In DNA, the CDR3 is TGTGCCAGCAGCCCCCAGGGGGCGGGCGGGGAGCTGTTTTTT.